One sample yielded the 32 T cell receptor beta chains listed below, sequenced in a study of T cell responses to AZD1222 COVID-19 vaccine. The protocol was immunoSEQ multiplex PCR, while the TCRdb copy is restricted to in-frame clones and leaves out a portion. Here the sample spans 120,000 to 150,000 clones, 70% to 90% being singletons. Sequencing used peripheral blood, obtained on day 0 of AZD1222 vaccination. The origin of the receptors is an adult in good health.

The chain carries TRBV2 and TRBJ2-7; weak D call: TRBD2 (7 bases). With 0 bases removed from V and 9 bases from J, the gap between germline ends came to 18 bases. The V gene's germline CDR1 is SNHLY and CDR2 FYNNEI. CDR3 length: 15 residues. The CDR3 DNA is TGTGCCAGCAGTGAAGCTCGGGGGGCGCTAGACACGCAGTACTTC. Its protein is CASSEARGALDTQYF.

The chain uses TRBV6-5 and TRBJ1-5, with D maybe TRBD1 (5 bases). Germline CDR1 reads MNHEY; CDR2 reads SVGAGI. CDR3 length: 14 amino acids. Trimming left V 0 bases short and J 5 bases short, with 8 bases between. CDR3 sequence (DNA): TGTGCCAGCAGTTACTCGAGGGGATATCAGCCCCAGCATTTT. It codes for CASSYSRGYQPQHF.

The rearrangement joins TRBV4-1 to TRBJ2-2; the D gene is possibly TRBD2 (6 bases). This CDR3 has 16 residues. From germline, CDR1 is MGHRA and CDR2 YSYEKL. The V and J ends lost 3 bases and 0 bases respectively, with 11 bases between them. CDR3 in amino acids: CASSHREDTNTGELFF. The CDR3 region has the DNA TGCGCCAGCAGCCATAGGGAGGATACGAACACCGGGGAGCTGTTTTTT.

V usage is TRBV5-4 and J usage is TRBJ1-2; 7 bases match TRBD1. Germline trimming cut 6 bases from V and 3 bases from J; bases unmatched to any gene: 8. CDR1 is SGHNT and CDR2 is YYREEE in the germline V gene (reference sequence). The CDR3 totals 14 residues. The CDR3, as DNA: TGTGCCAGCAAGGGACAGAATCAAGACTATGGCTACACCTTC. Translation gives CASKGQNQDYGYTF.

The rearrangement joins TRBV7-2 to TRBJ2-7, with 8 bases matching TRBD1. Trimming at V came to 6 bases and at J to 2 bases, leaving 6 bases not matched to a gene. The CDR3 totals 14 residues. Germline V CDR1 and CDR2: SGHTA, FQGNSA. The CDR3 nucleotides read TGTGCCAGCAGACGACAGGGGAGGACCTACGAGCAGTACTTC. Amino acids: CASRRQGRTYEQYF.

The V call is TRBV12-3 or TRBV12-4, the J call TRBJ1-1, with TRBD1 matching 10 bases. V shed 6 bases, J shed 4 bases, and the junction held 2 bases outside the gene matches. CDR3 size: 13 residues. The CDR3 sequence: CASRRTGGTEAFF. The CDR3 nucleotides are TGTGCCAGCAGAAGGACAGGGGGCACTGAAGCTTTCTTT.

V gene TRBV5-1 combines with J gene TRBJ2-3; D remains unclear. Germline CDR1 SGHRS, CDR2 YFSETQ. Trimming removed 0 bases from V and 1 base from J, with 9 bases in between. The CDR3 sequence is 15 residues long. DNA of the CDR3: TGCGCCAGCAGCTTGGTGAACCCTGGCACAGATACGCAGTATTTT. The encoded protein is CASSLVNPGTDTQYF. Filled out from reference TRBV5-1 and TRBJ2-3, the complete variable domain reads KAGVTQTPRYLIKTRGQQVTLSCSPISGHRSVSWYQQTPGQGLQFLFEYFSETQRNKGNFPGRFSGRQFSNSRSEMNVSTLELGDSALYLCASSLVNPGTDTQYFGPGTRLTVL.

The chain links TRBV28 to TRBJ1-5, with D possibly matching TRBD1 (6 bases). This CDR3 has 14 amino acids. CDR1 MDHEN and CDR2 SYDVKM come from the germline V gene. Trimming cost V 2 bases and J 3 bases, with 8 bases left between them. The CDR3 is CASSLTGPNQPQHF. Written as DNA, the CDR3 is TGTGCCAGCAGTTTAACAGGGCCCAATCAGCCCCAGCATTTT.

This clone was found a few times. V is TRBV5-5 and J is TRBJ1-1; D uncertain. Germline CDR1 SGHKS, CDR2 YYEKEE (reference sequence). With 2 bases removed from V and 3 bases from J, the gap between germline ends came to 11 bases. CDR3 size: 14 residues. CDR3 bases: TGTGCCAGCAGCTTTACTTTTTATGACACTGAAGCTTTCTTT. This sequence encodes CASSFTFYDTEAFF.

The chain is built from TRBV30 and TRBJ1-2; D not resolved. Germline loops: CDR1 GTSNPN, CDR2 SVGIG (reference sequence). The CDR3 covers 13 residues. V shed 0 bases and J shed 7 bases, with 12 bases lying between them. The CDR3 spells CAWSVDGSTGYTF. DNA of the CDR3: TGTGCCTGGAGTGTGGATGGATCAACTGGCTACACCTTC.

This clone came up once. The V gene is TRBV19, the J gene TRBJ2-5; no reliable D call. The V gene lost 3 bases and the J gene lost 2 bases, with 7 bases spanning the gap. CDR1 and CDR2 (germline): LNHDA, SQIVND (reference sequence). The CDR3 length is 13 residues. The CDR3 loop is CASSIVGQETQYF. CDR3 nucleotide sequence: TGTGCCAGTAGTATCGTCGGACAAGAGACCCAGTACTTC.

The chain joins TRBV29-1 to TRBJ1-1; no firm D call. This CDR3 region has 12 residues. Trimming stripped 3 bases from V and 2 bases from J, with 7 bases between. The germline CDR1 and CDR2 sequences are SQVTM and ANQGSEA. CDR3 bases: TGCAGCGTTGACCGGGTTAACACTGAAGCTTTCTTT. It specifies CSVDRVNTEAFF.

The V call is TRBV4-3, the J call TRBJ1-4, with a possible D match to TRBD1 (5 bases). V lost 3 bases and J lost 6, with 14 bases in between. The CDR3 sequence is 15 residues long. Germline assignment: CDR1 LGHNA and CDR2 YSLEER. The CDR3 region has the DNA TGCGCCAGCAGCCAGACCGGGACGCAGGATGAAAAACTGTTTTTT. Its protein product is CASSQTGTQDEKLFF.

V gene TRBV28 combines with J gene TRBJ2-2, with D possibly being TRBD1 or TRBD2 (6 bases each). Per the germline V gene, CDR1 is MDHEN and CDR2 is SYDVKM. V shed 6 bases and J shed 7 bases, with 18 bases lying between them. The CDR3 has 15 amino acids. CDR3 DNA: TGTGCCAGCAGGATCCCTGGGGGGCGGGTCGGGGAGCTGTTTTTT. This encodes CASRIPGGRVGELFF.

The V call is TRBV7-9, the J call TRBJ1-2, with D possibly matching TRBD1 (6 bases). V was clipped by 5 bases and J by 4 bases, with 17 bases between them. The CDR3 extends over 15 amino acids. Germline lookup yields CDR1 SEHNR and CDR2 FQNEAQ (reference sequence). The CDR3: CASSRWTDKGYGYTF. Written as DNA, the CDR3 is TGTGCCAGCAGCCGATGGACAGATAAAGGCTATGGCTACACCTTC.

CDR3 sequence (DNA): TGCGCCAGCAGCTCTACAACAGGGTTGAGGAATGAAAAACTGTTTTTT. It yields the protein CASSSTTGLRNEKLFF. The chain joins TRBV5-1 to TRBJ1-4; the D gene is possibly TRBD1 (6 bases). The length of the CDR3 is 16 residues. Germline V CDR1 and CDR2: SGHRS, YFSETQ. V lost 3 bases and J 5 bases, leaving 17 bases between the germline ends.

The V call is TRBV1, the J call TRBJ2-2; the table's TRBD2 call for D was not verified on the DNA. TRBV1 is assigned pseudogene status. The CDR3 loop spans 18 amino acids. The CDR3: CTSSQNSTSGKNTGELFF. CDR3 nucleotides: TGCACCAGCAGCCAAAATAGCACTAGCGGGAAGAACACCGGGGAGCTGTTTTTT.

The chain uses TRBV19 and TRBJ1-1, with TRBD1 identical over 7 bases. CDR1 and CDR2 from the germline V gene are LNHDA and SQIVND (reference sequence). With 7 bases clipped from V and 0 bases from J, the junction kept 11 bases outside the gene matches. This CDR3 has 16 amino acids. CDR3 region: CASMNPGTVMNTEAFF. CDR3 nucleotides: TGTGCCAGTATGAATCCCGGGACAGTCATGAACACTGAAGCTTTCTTT.

The chain links TRBV28 to TRBJ2-7; 7 nucleotides align to TRBD1. V was pared by 3 bases and J by 6 bases, with 5 bases of the junction left unmatched. Germline V CDR1 and CDR2: MDHEN, SYDVKM. The CDR3 runs 13 residues. The CDR3 protein is CASSFPTGLEQYF. CDR3 nucleotides: TGTGCCAGCAGTTTTCCGACAGGGCTCGAGCAGTACTTC.

The chain employs TRBV28 and TRBJ2-1, with D perhaps assigned TRBD1 or TRBD2 (5 bases each). Trimming shortened V by 7 bases and J by 4 bases, and 14 bases separated the two germline ends. CDR3 length equals 14 residues. Germline V gene data show CDR1 as MDHEN and CDR2 as SYDVKM. CDR3 protein: CASKGERRYNEQFF. In DNA, the CDR3 is TGTGCCAGCAAAGGGGAGCGGAGATACAATGAGCAGTTCTTC.

The chain combines TRBV28 with TRBJ2-7; TRBD2 matches 8 bases. The CDR3 runs 15 residues. Germline V gene sequence: CDR1 MDHEN, CDR2 SYDVKM. J was trimmed by 7 bases and V by 5 bases; bases with no gene match: 13. CDR3 amino acids: CASSPGGLVSEEQYF. For the CDR3, the DNA is TGTGCCAGCAGTCCGGGGGGACTAGTTTCGGAGGAGCAGTACTTC.

The chain is built from TRBV6-5 and TRBJ1-4; 7 positions match TRBD1. The V and J ends lost 6 bases and 2 bases, in that order; junction bases with no gene match: 3. The germline gives CDR1 MNHEY, CDR2 SVGAGI. CDR3 length equals 14 residues. CDR3 sequence reads: CASRLTGTNEKLFF. CDR3 sequence (DNA): TGTGCCAGCAGATTGACAGGGACTAATGAAAAACTGTTTTTT.

This chain uses TRBV11-3 with TRBJ2-1; no definite D call. V dropped 5 bases and J dropped 1 base, with 12 bases sitting between them. This CDR3 spans 15 amino acids. The germline gives CDR1 SGHNT, CDR2 YENEEA. CDR3 DNA sequence: TGTGCCAGCAGCCCCGACCGGGCTTCCTACAATGAGCAGTTCTTC. The encoded protein is CASSPDRASYNEQFF.

This clone was detected once. The rearrangement links TRBV27 to TRBJ1-6, with D unclear. Trimming shortened V by 5 bases and J by 12 bases, and 11 bases separated the two germline ends. The germline V gene encodes CDR1 MNHEY and CDR2 SMNVEV (reference sequence). The CDR3 extends over 12 amino acids. The CDR3 nucleotides are TGTGCCAGCAGTGTTCCTGGTCGACCCCTCCACTTT. Protein product: CASSVPGRPLHF.

The chain combines TRBV11-2 with TRBJ2-5; no clear D gene. The CDR3 has 13 amino acids. CDR1 and CDR2 (germline): SGHAT, FQNNGV. V was clipped by 5 bases and J by 3 bases, with 10 bases between them. The CDR3 is CASSPSTKETQYF. CDR3 in DNA: TGTGCCAGCAGCCCTTCTACCAAAGAGACCCAGTACTTC.

The chain recombines TRBV7-3 with TRBJ2-5, with 7 bases that match TRBD1. This CDR3 is built from 14 residues. J lost 4 bases, V lost 5 bases, and 7 bases had no gene match. Germline V gene data show CDR1 as SGHTA and CDR2 as FQGTGA. This CDR3 reads CASSPRGGTETQYF. DNA for the CDR3: TGTGCCAGCAGCCCCCGAGGGGGCACAGAGACCCAGTACTTC.

This clone occurred once. V and J are TRBV4-3 and TRBJ2-2; D may be TRBD2 (6 bases). Germline lookup yields CDR1 LGHNA and CDR2 YSLEER. The CDR3 loop spans 15 amino acids. V was shortened by 0 bases and J by 4 bases, with 9 bases between the two germline ends. CDR3 nucleotides: TGCGCCAGCAGCCAAGAAGACGGGGGCACCGGGGAGCTGTTTTTT. It specifies CASSQEDGGTGELFF.

The chain couples TRBV5-8 to TRBJ2-2; D gene ambiguous. V was clipped by 1 base and J by 3 bases, with 16 bases between them. Germline V lookup: CDR1 SGHTS, CDR2 YDEGEE. The CDR3 totals 17 residues. CDR3 amino acids: CASSLWAYLRDTGELFF. The DNA of the CDR3 is TGTGCCAGCAGCTTGTGGGCCTACTTACGTGACACCGGGGAGCTGTTTTTT.

V gene TRBV24-1 combines with J gene TRBJ2-2, with D tentatively TRBD2 (6 bases). The V gene's germline CDR1 is KGHDR and CDR2 SFDVKD. CDR3 size: 14 residues. Trimming took 4 bases from V and 7 from J, leaving 12 bases between them. CDR3 region: CATSDPEGRGELFF. CDR3 coding DNA: TGTGCCACCAGTGACCCGGAGGGTCGCGGGGAGCTGTTTTTT.

CDR3 loop: CASSPRTSGSNEQYF. CDR3 bases: TGTGCCAGCAGCCCGAGGACTAGCGGGAGCAACGAGCAGTACTTC. The genes are TRBV11-2 and TRBJ2-7; 13 bases are a match to TRBD2. The CDR3 sequence is 15 residues long. Trimming removed 5 bases from V and 5 bases from J; junction bases left unmatched: 6. Germline CDR1 is SGHAT and CDR2 is FQNNGV.

This chain connects TRBV6-1 to TRBJ1-5, with D uncertain. The CDR3 loop spans 14 amino acids. V lost 0 bases, J lost 7 bases, and 10 bases lay in between. Germline values: CDR1 MNHNS, CDR2 SASEGT. The CDR3 is CASSEAGREQPQHF. In nucleotides, the CDR3 is TGTGCCAGCAGTGAAGCAGGGAGAGAGCAGCCCCAGCATTTT.

This chain uses TRBV2 with TRBJ1-2; 10 bases map to TRBD1. The length of the CDR3 is 13 residues. V trimming: 7 bases; J trimming: 4 bases; junction bases outside the gene matches: 3. The germline CDR1 and CDR2 sequences are SNHLY and FYNNEI. The CDR3 nucleotides read TGTGCCAGCACCGGACAGGGGGGCTATGGCTACACCTTC. Translating gives CASTGQGGYGYTF.